These T cell receptor beta chains were read from a single sample in a study of control samples from healthy donors and cancer patients. The assay was immunoSEQ multiplex PCR, and TCRdb's table has in-frame clones only and misses some. The sample lists roughly 150,000 clones; roughly 92% were seen once. Source material: blood. These TCRs come from a woman in her twenties or thirties in good health. CDR3s include the opening cysteine and the closing phenylalanine or tryptophan. Fields, in order: D gene, J gene, V gene, clone size, CDR3 protein, CDR3 DNA. A D gene is named only where the DNA matches it firmly. Some rows have no size entry. The others give once, few or many, or a class for an expanded clone.

>-|TRBJ2-5|TRBV5-4|once
CASSLEPGRETQYF
TGTGCCAGCAGCTTGGAGCCAGGGCGTGAGACCCAGTACTTC
>-|TRBJ2-7|TRBV5-5|-
CASSLVVRDYEQYF
TGTGCCAGCAGCTTGGTGGTCAGGGACTACGAGCAGTACTTC
>-|TRBJ2-1|TRBV3-1/TRBV3-2|-
CASSQERGDNEQFF
TGTGCCAGCAGCCAAGAAAGAGGGGACAATGAGCAGTTCTTC
>-|TRBJ2-4|TRBV15|-
CATSRDPPGAGGKNIQYF
TGTGCCACCAGCAGAGATCCGCCGGGGGCAGGAGGCAAAAACATTCAGTACTTC
>TRBD2|TRBJ2-1|TRBV9|-
CASSVEYLGLAGDEQFF
TGTGCCAGCAGCGTAGAGTATTTGGGACTAGCGGGGGATGAGCAGTTCTTC
>TRBD1|TRBJ2-7|TRBV27|-
CAKKKRTGGYEQYF
TGTGCCAAAAAGAAGAGGACAGGGGGCTACGAGCAGTACTTC
>-|TRBJ2-1|TRBV11-3|-
CASSLSGNNEQFF
TGTGCCAGCAGCTTAAGTGGAAACAATGAGCAGTTCTTC
>TRBD2|TRBJ2-7|TRBV7-9|-
CASSISGATYEQYF
TGTGCCAGCAGCATAAGCGGGGCAACCTACGAGCAGTACTTC
>TRBD1|TRBJ1-4|TRBV5-1|-
CASSLGQGTGKLFF
TGCGCCAGCAGCTTGGGACAGGGGACTGGCAAACTGTTTTTT
>-|TRBJ2-7|TRBV4-2|-
CASSQGQDYEQYF
TGTGCCAGCAGCCAAGGACAGGATTACGAGCAGTACTTC
>TRBD2|TRBJ2-5|TRBV24-1|-
CATSDQGLAGETQYF
TGTGCCACCAGTGATCAGGGACTAGCGGGAGAGACCCAGTACTTC
>-|TRBJ2-5|TRBV28|once
CASSGEQDQETQYF
TGTGCCAGCAGCGGGGAACAGGATCAAGAGACCCAGTACTTC
>-|TRBJ2-7|TRBV7-2|-
CASSPPADYEQYF
TGTGCCAGCAGCCCGCCCGCGGACTACGAGCAGTACTTC
>-|TRBJ1-5|TRBV27|-
CASSLWVGSNQPQHF
TGTGCCAGCAGTTTATGGGTGGGAAGCAATCAGCCCCAGCATTTT
>-|TRBJ2-7|TRBV5-4|-
CASSSPRSYEQYF
TGTGCCAGCAGCTCCCCACGGTCCTACGAGCAGTACTTC
>-|TRBJ1-4|TRBV27|-
CASSLYASNEKLFF
TGTGCCAGCAGTTTATACGCATCGAATGAAAAACTGTTTTTT